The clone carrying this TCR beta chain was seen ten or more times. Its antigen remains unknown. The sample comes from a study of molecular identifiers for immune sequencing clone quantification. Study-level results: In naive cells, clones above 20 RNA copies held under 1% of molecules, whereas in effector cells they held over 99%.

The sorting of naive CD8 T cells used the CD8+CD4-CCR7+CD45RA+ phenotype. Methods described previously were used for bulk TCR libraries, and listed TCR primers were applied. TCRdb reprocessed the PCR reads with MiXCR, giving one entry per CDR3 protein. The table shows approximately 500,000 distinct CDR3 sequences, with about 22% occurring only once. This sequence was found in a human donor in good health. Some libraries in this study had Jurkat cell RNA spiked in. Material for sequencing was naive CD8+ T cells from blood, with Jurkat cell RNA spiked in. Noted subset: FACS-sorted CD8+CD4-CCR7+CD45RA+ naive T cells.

This CDR3 is CASSYTTGGEVIQYF. The CDR3 nucleotides read TGTGCCAGCAGTTACACAACAGGGGGCGAGGTCATTCAGTACTTC. The chain employs TRBV6-2 or TRBV6-3 and TRBJ2-4; 9 bases match TRBD1. Per the germline V gene, CDR1 is MNHEY and CDR2 is SVGEGT. This CDR3 has 15 amino acids. The V segment lost 2 bases and the J segment 9 bases; nucleotides outside the gene matches: 8.